This T cell receptor (beta chain) was recorded in a study of shared clonotypes between healthy human individuals. Details on this clone: Its antigen remains unidentified.

TCRdb's copy holds only in-frame clones and misses some; the assay was immunoSEQ multiplex PCR. The sample contains around 2.5 million clones, approximately 93% of which appear only once. Looked up from germline, CDR1 is MNHNS and CDR2 is SASEGT. The V gene lost 1 base and the J gene lost 4 bases, with 10 bases spanning the gap. CDR3 length equals 14 residues. Overall study findings and caveats: Depth of sequencing was expected to influence donor clonotype sharing.

The rearrangement joins TRBV6-1 to TRBJ1-2, with D tentatively TRBD1 (5 bases). Sequenced sample: naive CD4+ T cells from PBMCs. Subset reported: CD45RA+ positively selected. The source is a man younger than 35 in good health. Some clones in this sample may be carry-over from other donors' samples. CDR3 nucleotide sequence: TGTGCCAGCAGTGAAGGGGCAGGGACCTATGGCTACACCTTC. Protein product: CASSEGAGTYGYTF.